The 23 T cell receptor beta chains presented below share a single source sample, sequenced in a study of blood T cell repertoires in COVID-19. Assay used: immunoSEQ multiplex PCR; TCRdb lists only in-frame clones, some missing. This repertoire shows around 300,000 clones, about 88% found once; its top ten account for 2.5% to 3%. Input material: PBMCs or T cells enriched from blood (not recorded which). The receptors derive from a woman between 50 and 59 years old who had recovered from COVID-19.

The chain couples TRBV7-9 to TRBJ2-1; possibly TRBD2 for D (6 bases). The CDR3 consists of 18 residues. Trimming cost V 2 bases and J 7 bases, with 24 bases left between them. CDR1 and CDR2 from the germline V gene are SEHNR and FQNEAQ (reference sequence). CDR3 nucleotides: TGTGCCAGCAGCTTAAGGCTCCTCTTGCGGGAAGGAAAAAATGAGCAGTTCTTC. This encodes CASSLRLLLREGKNEQFF.

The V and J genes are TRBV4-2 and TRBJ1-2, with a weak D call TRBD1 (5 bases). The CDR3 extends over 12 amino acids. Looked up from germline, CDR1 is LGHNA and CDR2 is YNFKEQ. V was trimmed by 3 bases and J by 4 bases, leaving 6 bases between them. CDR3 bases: TGTGCCAGCAGCCAGGACATCTATGGCTACACCTTC. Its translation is CASSQDIYGYTF.

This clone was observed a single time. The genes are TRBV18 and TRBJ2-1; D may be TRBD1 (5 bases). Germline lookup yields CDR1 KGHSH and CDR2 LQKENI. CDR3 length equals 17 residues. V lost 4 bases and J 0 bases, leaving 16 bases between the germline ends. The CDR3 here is CASSQSLTESSYNEQFF. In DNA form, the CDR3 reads TGTGCCAGCTCACAGTCTTTGACAGAGAGCTCCTACAATGAGCAGTTCTTC.

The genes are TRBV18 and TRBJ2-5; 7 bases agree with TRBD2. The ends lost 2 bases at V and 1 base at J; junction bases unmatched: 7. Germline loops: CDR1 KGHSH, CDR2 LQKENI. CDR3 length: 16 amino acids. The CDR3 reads CASSPGVLAAQETQYF. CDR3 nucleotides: TGTGCCAGCTCACCAGGTGTGCTAGCGGCCCAAGAGACCCAGTACTTC.

CDR3 bases: TGTGCCAGCAGCTTGGGGGGACTAGCGGGGTCCGGGGAGCTGTTTTTT. Its translation is CASSLGGLAGSGELFF. The V and J genes are TRBV5-4 and TRBJ2-2; 13 nucleotides line up with TRBD2. V shed 0 bases, J shed 6 bases, and the junction held 2 bases outside the gene matches. The CDR3 is 16 amino acids. Per germline, CDR1 SGHNT and CDR2 YYREEE (reference sequence).

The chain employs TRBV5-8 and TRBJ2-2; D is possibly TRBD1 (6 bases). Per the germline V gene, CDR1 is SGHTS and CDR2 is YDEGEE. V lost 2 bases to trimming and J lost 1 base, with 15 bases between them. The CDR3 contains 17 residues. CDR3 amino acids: CASSFTGSTLNTGELFF. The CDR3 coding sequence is TGTGCCAGCAGCTTCACAGGGTCCACCCTGAACACCGGGGAGCTGTTTTTT.

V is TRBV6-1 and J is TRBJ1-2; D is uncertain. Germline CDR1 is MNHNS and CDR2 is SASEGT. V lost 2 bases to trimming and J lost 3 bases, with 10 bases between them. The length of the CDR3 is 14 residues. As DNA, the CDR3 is TGTGCCAGCAGTGAATCATTAGCGCACTATGGCTACACCTTC. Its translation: CASSESLAHYGYTF.

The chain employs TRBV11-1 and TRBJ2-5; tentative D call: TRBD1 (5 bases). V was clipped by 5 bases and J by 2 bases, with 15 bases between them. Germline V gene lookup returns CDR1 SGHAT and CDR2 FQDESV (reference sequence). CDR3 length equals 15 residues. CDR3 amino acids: CASSQMGQIQETQYF. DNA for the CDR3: TGTGCCAGCAGCCAAATGGGGCAAATTCAAGAGACCCAGTACTTC.

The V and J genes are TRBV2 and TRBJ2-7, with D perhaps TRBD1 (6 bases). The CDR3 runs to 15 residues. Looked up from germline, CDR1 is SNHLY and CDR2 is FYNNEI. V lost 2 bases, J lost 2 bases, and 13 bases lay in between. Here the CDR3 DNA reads TGTGCCAGCAGTGAAACAGGGCGTACCCCCTACGAGCAGTACTTC. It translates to CASSETGRTPYEQYF.

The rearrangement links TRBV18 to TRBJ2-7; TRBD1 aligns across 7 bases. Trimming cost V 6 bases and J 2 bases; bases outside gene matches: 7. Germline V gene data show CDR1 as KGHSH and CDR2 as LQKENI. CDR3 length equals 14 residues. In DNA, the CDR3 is TGTGCCAGCTCTCAGGGGACAGTCCCCTACGAGCAGTACTTC. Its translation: CASSQGTVPYEQYF. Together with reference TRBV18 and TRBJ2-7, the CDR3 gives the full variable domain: NAGVMQNPRHLVRRRGQEARLRCSPMKGHSHVYWYRQLPEEGLKFMVYLQKENIIDESGMPKERFSAEFPKEGPSILRIQQVVRGDSAAYFCASSQGTVPYEQYFGPGTRLTVT.

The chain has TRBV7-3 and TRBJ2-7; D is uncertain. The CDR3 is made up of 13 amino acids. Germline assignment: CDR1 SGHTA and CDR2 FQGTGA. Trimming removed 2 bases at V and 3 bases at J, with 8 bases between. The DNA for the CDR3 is TGTGCCAGCAGCTTAGGGCAGCTCTACGAGCAGTACTTC. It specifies CASSLGQLYEQYF.

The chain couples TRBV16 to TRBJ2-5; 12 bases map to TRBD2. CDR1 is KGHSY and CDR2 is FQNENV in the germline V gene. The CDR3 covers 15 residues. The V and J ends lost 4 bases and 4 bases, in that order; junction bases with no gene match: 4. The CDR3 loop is CASSLMTSGRETQYF. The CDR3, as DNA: TGTGCCAGCAGCCTGATGACTAGCGGGAGAGAGACCCAGTACTTC.

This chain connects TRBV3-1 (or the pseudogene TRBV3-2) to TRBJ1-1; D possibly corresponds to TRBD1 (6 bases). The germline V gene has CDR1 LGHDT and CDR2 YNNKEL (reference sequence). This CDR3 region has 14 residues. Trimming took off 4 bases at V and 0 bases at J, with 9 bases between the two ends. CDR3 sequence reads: CASSPYRVNTEAFF. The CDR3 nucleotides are TGTGCCAGCAGCCCGTACAGGGTGAACACTGAAGCTTTCTTT.

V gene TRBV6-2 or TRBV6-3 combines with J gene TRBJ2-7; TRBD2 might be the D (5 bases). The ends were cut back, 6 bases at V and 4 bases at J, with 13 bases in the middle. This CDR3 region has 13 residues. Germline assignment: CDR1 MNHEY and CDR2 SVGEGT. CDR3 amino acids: CASSLDRGYEQYF. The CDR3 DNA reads TGTGCCAGCAGCCTAGACCGGGGATACGAGCAGTACTTC.

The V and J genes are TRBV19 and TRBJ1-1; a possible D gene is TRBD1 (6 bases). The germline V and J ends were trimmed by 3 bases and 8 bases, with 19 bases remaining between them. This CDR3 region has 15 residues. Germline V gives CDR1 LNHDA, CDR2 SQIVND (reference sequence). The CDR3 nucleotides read TGTGCCAGTAGTATTAGGCGAAGAACCGGGACAGAAGCTTTCTTT. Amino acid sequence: CASSIRRRTGTEAFF.

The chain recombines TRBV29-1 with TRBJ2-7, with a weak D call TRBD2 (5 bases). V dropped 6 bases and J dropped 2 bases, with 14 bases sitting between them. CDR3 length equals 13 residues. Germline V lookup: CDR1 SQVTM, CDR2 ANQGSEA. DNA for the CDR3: TGCAGCGTCCTCAGGACGGGGACCTACGAGCAGTACTTC. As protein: CSVLRTGTYEQYF.

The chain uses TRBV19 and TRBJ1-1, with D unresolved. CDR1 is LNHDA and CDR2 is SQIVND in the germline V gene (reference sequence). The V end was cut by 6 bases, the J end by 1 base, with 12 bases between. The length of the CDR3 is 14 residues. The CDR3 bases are TGTGCCAGTAGGCCCAGAAACCAGAACACTGAAGCTTTCTTT. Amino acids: CASRPRNQNTEAFF.

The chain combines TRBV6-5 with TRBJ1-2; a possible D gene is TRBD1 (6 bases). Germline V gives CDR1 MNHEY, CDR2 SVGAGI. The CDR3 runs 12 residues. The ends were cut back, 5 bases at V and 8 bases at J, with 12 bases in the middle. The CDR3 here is CASSPNRAGYTF. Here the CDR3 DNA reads TGTGCCAGCAGTCCGAACAGGGCCGGCTACACCTTC.

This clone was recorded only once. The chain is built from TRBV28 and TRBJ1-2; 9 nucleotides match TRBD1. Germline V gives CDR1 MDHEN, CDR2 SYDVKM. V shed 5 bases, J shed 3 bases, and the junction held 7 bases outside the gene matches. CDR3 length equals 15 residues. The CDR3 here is CASSDPTGGDYGYTF. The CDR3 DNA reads TGTGCCAGCAGTGACCCGACAGGGGGAGACTATGGCTACACCTTC.

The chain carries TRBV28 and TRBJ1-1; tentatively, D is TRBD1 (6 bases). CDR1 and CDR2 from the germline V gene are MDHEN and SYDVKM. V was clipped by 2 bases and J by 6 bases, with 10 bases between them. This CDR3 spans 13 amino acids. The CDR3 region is CASSLGQRAEAFF. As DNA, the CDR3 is TGTGCCAGCAGTTTAGGACAGCGAGCTGAAGCTTTCTTT.

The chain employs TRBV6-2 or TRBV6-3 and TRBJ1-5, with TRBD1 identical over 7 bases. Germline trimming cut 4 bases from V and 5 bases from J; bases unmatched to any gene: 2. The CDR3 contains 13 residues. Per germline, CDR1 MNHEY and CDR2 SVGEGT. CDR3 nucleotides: TGTGCCAGCAGTTCACAGGGGCATCAGCCCCAGCATTTT. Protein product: CASSSQGHQPQHF.

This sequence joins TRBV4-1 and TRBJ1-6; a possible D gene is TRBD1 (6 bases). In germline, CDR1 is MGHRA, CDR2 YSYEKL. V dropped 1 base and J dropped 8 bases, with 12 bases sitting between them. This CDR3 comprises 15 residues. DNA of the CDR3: TGCGCCAGCAGCCAAGTGGGGGCGAAGTATTCACCCCTCCACTTT. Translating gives CASSQVGAKYSPLHF.

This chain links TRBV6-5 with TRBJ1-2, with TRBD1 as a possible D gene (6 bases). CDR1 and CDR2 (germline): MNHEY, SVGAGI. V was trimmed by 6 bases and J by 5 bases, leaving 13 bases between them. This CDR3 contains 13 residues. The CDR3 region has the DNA TGTGCCAGCAGCCCCGACAGGCTATATGGCTACACCTTC. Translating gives CASSPDRLYGYTF.